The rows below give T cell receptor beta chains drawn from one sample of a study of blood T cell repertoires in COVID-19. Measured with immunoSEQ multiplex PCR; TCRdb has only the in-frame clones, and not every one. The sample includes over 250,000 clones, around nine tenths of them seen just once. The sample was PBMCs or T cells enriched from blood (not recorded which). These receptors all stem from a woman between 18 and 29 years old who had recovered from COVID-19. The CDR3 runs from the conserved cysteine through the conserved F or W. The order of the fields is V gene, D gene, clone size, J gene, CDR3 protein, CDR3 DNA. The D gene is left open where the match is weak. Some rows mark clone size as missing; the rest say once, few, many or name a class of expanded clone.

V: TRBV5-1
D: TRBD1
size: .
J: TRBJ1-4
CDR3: CASSEGGRAPYEKLFF
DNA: TGCGCCAGCAGCGAAGGGGGCAGGGCTCCTTATGAAAAACTGTTTTTT

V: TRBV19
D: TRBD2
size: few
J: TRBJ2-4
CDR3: CASSIQGLEGRNIQYF
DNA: TGTGCCAGTAGTATTCAGGGACTAGAAGGGAGAAACATTCAGTACTTC

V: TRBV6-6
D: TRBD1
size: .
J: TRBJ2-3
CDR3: CASHRDRAGSTQYF
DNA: TGTGCCAGCCACCGGGACAGGGCAGGATCTACGCAGTATTTT

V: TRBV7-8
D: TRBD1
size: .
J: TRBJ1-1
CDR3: CASSLLAQGQGRTEAFF
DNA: TGTGCCAGCAGCTTATTAGCCCAGGGACAGGGAAGGACTGAAGCTTTCTTT

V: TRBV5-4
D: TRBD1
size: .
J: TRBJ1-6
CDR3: CASSYGDRGNSPLHF
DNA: TGTGCCAGCAGCTACGGGGACAGGGGAAATTCACCCCTCCACTTT

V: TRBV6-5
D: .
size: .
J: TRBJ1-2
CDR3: CASKRDGRVFYGYTF
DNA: TGTGCCAGCAAGCGGGATGGCAGGGTTTTCTATGGCTACACCTTC

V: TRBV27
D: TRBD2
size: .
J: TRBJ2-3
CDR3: CASSISSGPGLNTDTQYF
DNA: TGTGCCAGCAGTATCTCTAGCGGACCCGGTCTGAACACAGATACGCAGTATTTT

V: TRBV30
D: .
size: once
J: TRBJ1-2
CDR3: CAWSKGTSANYGYTF
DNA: TGTGCCTGGAGTAAAGGGACATCGGCTAACTATGGCTACACCTTC

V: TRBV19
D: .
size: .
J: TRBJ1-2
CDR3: CASMGLGGGYTF
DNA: TGTGCCAGTATGGGACTCGGGGGTGGCTACACCTTC

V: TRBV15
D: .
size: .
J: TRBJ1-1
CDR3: CATSRAGGAEAFF
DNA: TGTGCCACCAGCAGAGCGGGAGGCGCTGAAGCTTTCTTT

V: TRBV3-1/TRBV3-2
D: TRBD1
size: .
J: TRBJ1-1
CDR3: CASSPRGQGDNEAFF
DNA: TGTGCCAGCAGCCCGAGGGGACAGGGTGACAATGAAGCTTTCTTT

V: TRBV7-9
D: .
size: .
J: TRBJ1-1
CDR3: CASSAGFSFWAFF
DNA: TGTGCCAGCAGTGCCGGGTTCTCGTTTTGGGCTTTCTTT

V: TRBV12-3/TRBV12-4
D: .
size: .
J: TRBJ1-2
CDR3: CASSFRTGYGYTF
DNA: TGTGCCAGCAGTTTTAGGACTGGCTATGGCTACACCTTC

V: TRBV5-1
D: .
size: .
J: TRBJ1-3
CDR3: CASSQSSSGNTIYF
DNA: TGCGCCAGCAGCCAGTCAAGCTCTGGAAACACCATATATTTT

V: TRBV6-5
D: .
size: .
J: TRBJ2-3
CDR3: CASSKQTGGSDTQYF
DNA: TGTGCCAGCAGTAAACAAACTGGAGGATCAGATACGCAGTATTTT

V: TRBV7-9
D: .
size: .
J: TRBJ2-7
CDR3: CASNLGADFYEQYF
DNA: TGTGCCAGCAACCTGGGTGCCGACTTCTACGAGCAGTACTTC

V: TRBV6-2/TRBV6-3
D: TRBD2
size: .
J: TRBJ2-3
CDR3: CASSYSAGGPDTQYF
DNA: TGTGCCAGCAGTTACTCCGCGGGAGGACCCGATACGCAGTATTTT

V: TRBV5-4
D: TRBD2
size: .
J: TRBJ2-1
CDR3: CASSSRLAGGLDEQFF
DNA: TGTGCCAGCAGCTCGCGACTAGCGGGAGGCTTAGATGAGCAGTTCTTC

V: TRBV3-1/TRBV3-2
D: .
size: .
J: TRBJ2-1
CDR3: CASSPRDWSKNEQFF
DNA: TGTGCCAGCAGCCCCCGGGACTGGTCTAAAAATGAGCAGTTCTTC

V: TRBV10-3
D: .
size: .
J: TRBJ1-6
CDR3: CAIRDEGSFDSPLHF
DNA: TGTGCCATCAGAGATGAGGGTTCGTTCGATTCACCCCTCCACTTT

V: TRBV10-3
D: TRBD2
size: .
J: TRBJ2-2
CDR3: CAIMSPELAGGRGTGELFF
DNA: TGTGCCATCATGTCCCCCGAACTAGCGGGAGGACGGGGCACCGGGGAGCTGTTTTTT

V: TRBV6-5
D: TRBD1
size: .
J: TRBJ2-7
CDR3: CASSREGTGAHEQYF
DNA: TGTGCCAGCAGTCGGGAGGGGACAGGGGCCCACGAGCAGTACTTC

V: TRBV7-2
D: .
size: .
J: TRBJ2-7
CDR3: CASSLAMYKNEQYF
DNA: TGTGCCAGCAGCTTAGCGATGTACAAGAACGAGCAGTACTTC

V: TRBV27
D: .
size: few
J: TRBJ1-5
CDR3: CASSALRGTGNQPQHF
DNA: TGTGCCAGCAGTGCCTTAAGGGGTACGGGCAATCAGCCCCAGCATTTT

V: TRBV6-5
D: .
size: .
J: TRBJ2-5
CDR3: CASSYGAIASQETQYF
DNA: TGTGCCAGCAGTTACGGAGCTATAGCTTCCCAAGAGACCCAGTACTTC

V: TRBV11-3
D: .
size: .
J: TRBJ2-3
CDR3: CASGSRGTGPSDTQYF
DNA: TGTGCCAGCGGTTCCAGGGGAACCGGCCCCTCAGATACGCAGTATTTT

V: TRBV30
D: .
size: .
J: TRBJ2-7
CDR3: CAWSRGNFYEQYF
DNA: TGTGCCTGGAGCCGGGGGAATTTTTACGAGCAGTACTTC

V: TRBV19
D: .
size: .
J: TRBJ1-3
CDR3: CASSIQARSGNTIYF
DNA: TGTGCCAGTAGTATTCAGGCGCGCTCTGGAAACACCATATATTTT

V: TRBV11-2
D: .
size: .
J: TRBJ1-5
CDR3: CASSLGSGGDQPQHF
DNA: TGTGCCAGCAGCTTAGGTTCGGGGGGCGATCAGCCCCAGCATTTT

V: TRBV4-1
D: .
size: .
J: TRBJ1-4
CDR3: CASSHYSEKLFF
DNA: TGCGCCAGCAGCCACTACAGCGAAAAACTGTTTTTT

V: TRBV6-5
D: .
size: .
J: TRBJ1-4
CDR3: CASRSPRATNEKLFF
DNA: TGTGCCAGCAGAAGCCCCCGGGCAACTAATGAAAAACTGTTTTTT

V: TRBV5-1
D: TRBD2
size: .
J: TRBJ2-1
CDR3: CASSLVLAGSYNEQFF
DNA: TGCGCCAGCAGCTTGGTGTTAGCGGGCTCCTACAATGAGCAGTTCTTC

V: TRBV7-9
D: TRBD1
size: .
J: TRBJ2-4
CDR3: CASSGRDRAKNIQYF
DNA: TGTGCCAGCAGCGGCCGGGACAGGGCCAAAAACATTCAGTACTTC

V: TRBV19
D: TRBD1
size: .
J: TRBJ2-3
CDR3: CATSPDRVLDTQYF
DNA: TGTGCCACCAGCCCGGACAGGGTACTAGATACGCAGTATTTT

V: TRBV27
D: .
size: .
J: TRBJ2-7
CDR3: CASSLFEGSYEQYF
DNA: TGTGCCAGCAGTTTATTTGAGGGTTCCTACGAGCAGTACTTC

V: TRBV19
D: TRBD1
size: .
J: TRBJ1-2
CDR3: CASLTGGQGDYGYTF
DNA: TGTGCCAGTCTTACTGGGGGACAGGGTGACTATGGCTACACCTTC

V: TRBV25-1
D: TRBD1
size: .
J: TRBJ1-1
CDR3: CASSEYFLPGQLNTEAFF
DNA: TGTGCCAGCAGTGAATATTTTCTCCCGGGACAGCTGAACACTGAAGCTTTCTTT

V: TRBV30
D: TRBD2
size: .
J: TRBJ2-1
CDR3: CAWSRIAGGYNEQFF
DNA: TGTGCCTGGAGTAGGATAGCGGGGGGATACAATGAGCAGTTCTTC

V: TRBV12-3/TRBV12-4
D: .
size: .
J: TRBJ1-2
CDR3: CASSPDRGAGYTF
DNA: TGTGCCAGCAGTCCAGACCGGGGGGCTGGCTACACCTTC

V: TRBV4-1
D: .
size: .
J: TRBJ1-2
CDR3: CASSQAGQPPYGYTF
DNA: TGCGCCAGCAGCCAGGCCGGACAGCCACCCTATGGCTACACCTTC

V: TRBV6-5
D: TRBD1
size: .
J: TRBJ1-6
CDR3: CASSTGANNSPLHF
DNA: TGTGCCAGCAGTACAGGGGCGAATAATTCACCCCTCCACTTT

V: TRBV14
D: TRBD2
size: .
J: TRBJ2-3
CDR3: CASSQLLADRTDTQYF
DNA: TGTGCCAGCAGCCAATTACTAGCGGATCGCACAGATACGCAGTATTTT

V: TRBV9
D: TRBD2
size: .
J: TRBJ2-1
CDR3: CASSTIAGLNNEQFF
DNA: TGTGCCAGCAGCACTATAGCGGGCCTTAACAATGAGCAGTTCTTC

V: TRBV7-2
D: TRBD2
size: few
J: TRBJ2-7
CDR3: CASSLAMSGRTLSYEQYF
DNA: TGTGCCAGCAGCTTAGCGATGAGCGGGAGGACCCTATCCTACGAGCAGTACTTC

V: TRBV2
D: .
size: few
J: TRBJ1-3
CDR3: CASTLQGRRGNTIYF
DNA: TGTGCCAGCACCCTACAGGGTCGAAGAGGAAACACCATATATTTT